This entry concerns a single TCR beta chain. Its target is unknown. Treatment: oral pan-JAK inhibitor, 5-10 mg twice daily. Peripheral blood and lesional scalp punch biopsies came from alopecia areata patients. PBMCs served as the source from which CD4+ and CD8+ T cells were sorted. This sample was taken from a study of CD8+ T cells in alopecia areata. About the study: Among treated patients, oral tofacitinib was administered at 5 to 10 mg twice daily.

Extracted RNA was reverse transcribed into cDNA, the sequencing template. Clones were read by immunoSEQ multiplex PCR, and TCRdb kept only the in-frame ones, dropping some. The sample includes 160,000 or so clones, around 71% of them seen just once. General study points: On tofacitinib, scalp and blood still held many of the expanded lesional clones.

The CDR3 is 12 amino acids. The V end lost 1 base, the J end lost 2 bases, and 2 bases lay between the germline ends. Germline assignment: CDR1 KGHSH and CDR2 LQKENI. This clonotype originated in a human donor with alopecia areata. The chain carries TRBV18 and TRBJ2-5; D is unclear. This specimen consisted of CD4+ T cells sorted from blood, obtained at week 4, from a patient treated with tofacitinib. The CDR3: CASSPQQETQYF. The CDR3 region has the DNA TGTGCCAGCTCACCACAACAAGAGACCCAGTACTTC. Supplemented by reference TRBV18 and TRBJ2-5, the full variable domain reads NAGVMQNPRHLVRRRGQEARLRCSPMKGHSHVYWYRQLPEEGLKFMVYLQKENIIDESGMPKERFSAEFPKEGPSILRIQQVVRGDSAAYFCASSPQQETQYFGPGTRLLVL.